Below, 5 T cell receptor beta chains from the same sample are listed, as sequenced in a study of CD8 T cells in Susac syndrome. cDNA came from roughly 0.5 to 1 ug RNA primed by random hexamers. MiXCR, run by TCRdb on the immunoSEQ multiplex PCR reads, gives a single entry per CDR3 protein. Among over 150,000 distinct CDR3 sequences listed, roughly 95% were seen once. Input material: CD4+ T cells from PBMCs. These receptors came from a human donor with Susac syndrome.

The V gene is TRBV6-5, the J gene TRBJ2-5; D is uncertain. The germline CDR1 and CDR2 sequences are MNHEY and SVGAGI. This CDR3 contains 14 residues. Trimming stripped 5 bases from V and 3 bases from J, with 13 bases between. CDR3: CASSHPPRKETQYF. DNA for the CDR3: TGTGCCAGCAGTCACCCCCCCAGAAAAGAGACCCAGTACTTC.

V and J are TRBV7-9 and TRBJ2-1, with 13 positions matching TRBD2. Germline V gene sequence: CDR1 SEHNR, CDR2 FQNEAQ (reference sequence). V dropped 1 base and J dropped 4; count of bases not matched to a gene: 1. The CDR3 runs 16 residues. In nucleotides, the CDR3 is TGTGCCAGCAGCTTAGAGACTAGCGGGAGGTACAATGAGCAGTTCTTC. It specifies CASSLETSGRYNEQFF.

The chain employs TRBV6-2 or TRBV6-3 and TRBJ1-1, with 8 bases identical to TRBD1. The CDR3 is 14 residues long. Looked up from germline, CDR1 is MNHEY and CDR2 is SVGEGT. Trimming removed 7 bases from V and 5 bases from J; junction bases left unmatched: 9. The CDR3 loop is CASTLHRGETEAFF. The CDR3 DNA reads TGTGCCAGCACCCTTCACAGGGGGGAGACTGAAGCTTTCTTT.

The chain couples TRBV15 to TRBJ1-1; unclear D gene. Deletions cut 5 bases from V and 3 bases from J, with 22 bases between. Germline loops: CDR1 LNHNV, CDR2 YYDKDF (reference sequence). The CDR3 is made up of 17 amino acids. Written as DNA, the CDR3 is TGTGCCACCAGCGTTAGACTATTTGGGGAACCGGACACTGAAGCTTTCTTT. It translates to CATSVRLFGEPDTEAFF.

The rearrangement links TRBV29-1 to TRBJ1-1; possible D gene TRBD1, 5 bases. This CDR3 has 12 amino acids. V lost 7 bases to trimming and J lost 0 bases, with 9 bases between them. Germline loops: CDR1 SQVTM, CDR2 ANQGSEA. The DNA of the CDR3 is TGCAGCGGGGGACGGATGAACACTGAAGCTTTCTTT. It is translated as CSGGRMNTEAFF.